This record looks at one T cell receptor (beta chain) sequence and its context. CDR3 length equals 14 residues. V gave up 0 bases and J gave up 7 bases; unmatched junction bases: 1. Germline values: CDR1 SGHRS, CDR2 YFSETQ. The data derive from a study of technical replicates of blood from several donors. TCRdb keeps only in-frame clones here, not all; method: immunoSEQ multiplex PCR. The table records tens of thousands of clones, 94% of them present only once. This clonotype was obtained from a human donor in good health. The source material was T cells isolated from PBMCs. The chain uses TRBV5-1 and TRBJ1-6; 7 bases match TRBD1. DNA of the CDR3: TGCGCCAGCAGCTTGGAGGGGGCGAATTCACCCCTCCACTTT. As protein: CASSLEGANSPLHF. Variable domain in full (rest from reference TRBV5-1 and TRBJ1-6): KAGVTQTPRYLIKTRGQQVTLSCSPISGHRSVSWYQQTPGQGLQFLFEYFSETQRNKGNFPGRFSGRQFSNSRSEMNVSTLELGDSALYLCASSLEGANSPLHFGNGTRLTVT.